This TCR beta chain was sequenced for a study of T cells after yellow fever vaccination. Findings of the study overall: Bulk-population clonotypes that are abundant could appear as contaminants in FACS-sorted repertoires.

This clonotype has more than one count but fewer than ten. Its antigen remains unknown. V trimming: 5 bases; J trimming: 7 bases; junction bases outside the gene matches: 11. The CDR3 consists of 14 residues. In germline, CDR1 is SGHTA, CDR2 FQGNSA. In making TCR cDNA, 5'RACE template switching added a universal primer site and UMIs to it. TCRdb passed the 5' RACE reads through MiXCR, listing each CDR3 protein once. The table lists 450,000 to 650,000 distinct CDR3 sequences, roughly 14% of them singletons. V is TRBV7-2 and J is TRBJ2-7; the match to TRBD1 covers 7 bases. This TCR was recovered from a man younger than 40 who received the YFV17D yellow fever vaccine. Source: PBMCs, taken on the day of the yellow fever booster vaccination. The CDR3 is CASSPPGQTQEQYF. The CDR3 nucleotides read TGTGCCAGCAGCCCTCCGGGACAGACTCAAGAGCAGTACTTC.